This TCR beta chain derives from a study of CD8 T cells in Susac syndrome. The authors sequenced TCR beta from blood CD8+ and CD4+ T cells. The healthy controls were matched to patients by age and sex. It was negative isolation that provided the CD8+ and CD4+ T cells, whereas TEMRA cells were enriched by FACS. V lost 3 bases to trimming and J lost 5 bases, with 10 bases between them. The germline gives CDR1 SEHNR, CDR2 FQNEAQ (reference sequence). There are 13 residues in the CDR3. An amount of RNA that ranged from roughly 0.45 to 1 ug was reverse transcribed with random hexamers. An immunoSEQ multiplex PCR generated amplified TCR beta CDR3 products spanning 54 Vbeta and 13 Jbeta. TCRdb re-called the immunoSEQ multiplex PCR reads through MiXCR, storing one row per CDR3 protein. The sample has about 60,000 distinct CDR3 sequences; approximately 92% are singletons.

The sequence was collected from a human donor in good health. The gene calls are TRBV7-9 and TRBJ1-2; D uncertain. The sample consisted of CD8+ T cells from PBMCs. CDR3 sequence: CASSFPELYGYTF. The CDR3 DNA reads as TGTGCCAGCAGCTTCCCCGAGTTATATGGCTACACCTTC. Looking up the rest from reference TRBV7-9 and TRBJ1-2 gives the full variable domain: DTGVSQNPRHKITKRGQNVTFRCDPISEHNRLYWYRQTLGQGPEFLTYFQNEAQLEKSRLLSDRFSAERPKGSFSTLEIQRTEQGDSAMYLCASSFPELYGYTFGSGTRLTVV.